A single sample gave rise to the 21 T cell receptor beta chains below, sequenced in a study of Graves' ophthalmopathy and Graves' hyperthyroidism. RNA served as the template for amplifying TCR beta CDR3 regions. RT-PCR with HTBI primers came first, then second-round multiplex PCR. Using its own MiXCR run on the multiplex PCR reads, TCRdb lists one record per CDR3 protein. The table has roughly 400,000 distinct CDR3 sequences, about 18% seen once. The source material was peripheral blood. The receptors derive from a young woman with Graves' ophthalmopathy.

This clonotype appeared many times. CDR3 in amino acids: CAISEARTSYEQYF. The CDR3 DNA is TGTGCCATCAGTGAAGCAAGGACCTCCTACGAGCAGTACTTC. The V gene is TRBV10-3, the J gene TRBJ2-7; D uncertain. The CDR3 has 14 residues. The germline V gene encodes CDR1 ENHRY and CDR2 SYGVKD. V lost 3 bases to trimming and J lost 0 bases, with 9 bases between them.

This clonotype was picked up many times. The chain recombines TRBV28 with TRBJ1-2, with D uncertain. Trimming removed 5 bases at V and 2 bases at J, with 9 bases between. The CDR3 contains 13 residues. Germline V gene sequence: CDR1 MDHEN, CDR2 SYDVKM. The CDR3 bases are TGTGCCAGCAGTGTTCCCGGGAACTATGGCTACACCTTC. Translation gives CASSVPGNYGYTF.

The chain combines TRBV19 with TRBJ2-7; no reliable D call. The ends were cut back, 5 bases at V and 7 bases at J, with 21 bases in the middle. The CDR3 contains 15 residues. Germline CDR1 LNHDA, CDR2 SQIVND (reference sequence). CDR3 DNA sequence: TGTGCCAGTAGTGAAATAGGACGTCTTTTGGGGGAGCAGTACTTC. Translation gives CASSEIGRLLGEQYF.

In this sample, this clonotype turned up many times. This chain joins TRBV5-6 and TRBJ2-2, with D tentatively TRBD1 or TRBD2 (5 bases each). Trimming removed 2 bases from V and 4 bases from J, with 9 bases in between. The CDR3 is made up of 14 amino acids. Germline V gene sequence: CDR1 SGHDT, CDR2 YYEEEE. CDR3 loop: CASSLLGTTGELFF. The CDR3 nucleotides are TGTGCCAGCAGCTTATTAGGGACCACCGGGGAGCTGTTTTTT.

This clonotype was counted many times. The chain carries TRBV11-2 and TRBJ2-5, with 8 positions matching TRBD2. The V and J ends lost 5 bases and 5 bases, in that order; junction bases with no gene match: 4. Germline values: CDR1 SGHAT, CDR2 FQNNGV. This CDR3 is built from 13 residues. CDR3 loop: CASSKGLGETQYF. The CDR3 bases are TGTGCCAGCAGCAAGGGACTAGGGGAGACCCAGTACTTC. Complete variable domain (other parts from reference TRBV11-2 and TRBJ2-5): EAGVAQSPRYKIIEKRQSVAFWCNPISGHATLYWYQQILGQGPKLLIQFQNNGVVDDSQLPKDRFSAERLKGVDSTLKIQPAKLEDSAVYLCASSKGLGETQYFGPGTRLLVL.

This clonotype was seen many times. The CDR3 coding sequence is TGCAGTGCTAGAGATTCTACAGGGGACGACACTGAAGCTTTCTTT. Its translation is CSARDSTGDDTEAFF. This chain connects TRBV20-1 to TRBJ1-1; 7 positions agree with TRBD1. Unmatched junction bases numbered 7, after V lost 0 bases and J lost 3 bases. Per germline, CDR1 DFQATT and CDR2 SNEGSKA (reference sequence). This CDR3 spans 15 amino acids.

Ten or more counts support this clonotype. The chain recombines TRBV14 with TRBJ2-7; 8 nucleotides align to TRBD1. The trim removed 4 bases at V and 5 bases at J, leaving 13 bases unmatched. CDR1 is SGHDN and CDR2 is FVKESK in the germline V gene. The CDR3 is 16 residues long. The CDR3 nucleotides are TGTGCCAGCAGCCCCCGGACAGGGTTTTTCATCCACGAGCAGTACTTC. Residues: CASSPRTGFFIHEQYF. The full variable domain, with the rest looked up from reference TRBV14 and TRBJ2-7, is EAGVTQFPSHSVIEKGQTVTLRCDPISGHDNLYWYRRVMGKEIKFLLHFVKESKQDESGMPNNRFLAERTGGTYSTLKVQPAELEDSGVYFCASSPRTGFFIHEQYFGPGTRLTVT.

This clonotype came up a few times. The chain is built from TRBV20-1 and TRBJ2-7, with 14 nucleotides matching TRBD2. Germline V gives CDR1 DFQATT, CDR2 SNEGSKA (reference sequence). Trimming removed 5 bases from V and 0 bases from J; junction bases left unmatched: 9. There are 17 residues in the CDR3. CDR3: CSAAPGTSGGRSYEQYF. In nucleotides, the CDR3 is TGCAGTGCTGCCCCCGGGACTAGCGGGGGCCGCTCCTACGAGCAGTACTTC.

The chain is built from TRBV6-2 or TRBV6-3 and TRBJ1-5; the D gene is possibly TRBD1 (5 bases). Trimming cost V 0 bases and J 0 bases, with 15 bases left between them. The CDR3 spans 18 residues. CDR1 MNHEY and CDR2 SVGEGT come from the germline V gene. This chain's CDR3 is CASSYSLWGWYSNQPQHF. The CDR3 DNA reads TGTGCCAGCAGTTACTCTCTATGGGGGTGGTATAGCAATCAGCCCCAGCATTTT.

This rearrangement joins TRBV11-2 to TRBJ2-5; D uncertain. The germline gives CDR1 SGHAT, CDR2 FQNNGV. CDR3 size: 13 residues. Trimming stripped 2 bases from V and 5 bases from J, with 9 bases between. The CDR3 reads CASSLRLTETQYF. The CDR3 DNA sequence: TGTGCCAGCAGCTTAAGGCTCACGGAGACCCAGTACTTC.

This clonotype occurred many times. The V call is TRBV30, the J call TRBJ1-5; tentatively, D is TRBD1 (5 bases). V gave up 7 bases and J gave up 7 bases, with 14 bases separating them. Germline lookup yields CDR1 GTSNPN and CDR2 SVGIG (reference sequence). There are 12 residues in the CDR3. For the CDR3, the DNA is TGTGCCTCGAAAACACAGGACCAGCCCCAGCATTTT. It encodes CASKTQDQPQHF.

This clonotype was found many times. This chain connects TRBV11-2 to TRBJ2-7; 7 bases map to TRBD1. This CDR3 spans 14 amino acids. Germline CDR1 is SGHAT and CDR2 is FQNNGV. The V and J ends lost 5 bases and 1 base, in that order; junction bases with no gene match: 5. This CDR3 is CASSLQGQSYEQYF. CDR3 DNA: TGTGCCAGCAGCCTTCAGGGACAGTCCTACGAGCAGTACTTC.

This clonotype appeared many times. V gene TRBV4-3 combines with J gene TRBJ2-7, with 9 positions matching TRBD2. The junction had 8 bases not matched to a gene; V was cut back by 4 bases and J by 1 base. The CDR3 totals 16 residues. In germline, CDR1 is LGHNA, CDR2 YSLEER. In nucleotides, the CDR3 is TGCGCCAGCAGCCGGGGTGAGCGGGAGGCTTCCTACGAGCAGTACTTC. Protein sequence: CASSRGEREASYEQYF.

The chain links TRBV27 to TRBJ1-5, with D possibly matching TRBD1 (5 bases). In germline, CDR1 is MNHEY, CDR2 SMNVEV (reference sequence). The CDR3 loop spans 12 amino acids. Trimming removed 6 bases from V and 6 bases from J, with 9 bases in between. CDR3 bases: TGTGCCAGCAGGCAGGGTAGTCAGCCCCAGCATTTT. Its protein is CASRQGSQPQHF.

This clonotype was seen many times. The gene calls are TRBV12-3 or TRBV12-4 and TRBJ1-2, with D possibly TRBD1 on 6 matching bases. Trimming pared 3 bases from V and 0 bases from J, leaving 17 bases between. The CDR3 length is 17 residues. The CDR3 sequence is CASSLGGSRPSNYGYTF. The CDR3 region has the DNA TGTGCCAGCAGTTTGGGGGGCTCGCGTCCCTCTAACTATGGCTACACCTTC.

This clonotype was counted at least ten times. This rearrangement joins TRBV27 to TRBJ2-7, with 8 bases aligning to TRBD1. Germline trimming cut 3 bases from V and 6 bases from J; bases unmatched to any gene: 10. Germline V gene lookup returns CDR1 MNHEY and CDR2 SMNVEV (reference sequence). The length of the CDR3 is 15 residues. CDR3 region: CASSFLGQGPGEQYF. CDR3 nucleotide sequence: TGTGCCAGCAGTTTCCTCGGACAGGGCCCGGGCGAGCAGTACTTC.

This clonotype was counted ten times or more. In DNA form, the CDR3 reads TGTGCCAGCAGCCAAGATCCAAATACCCGAGCTTTCTTT. As protein: CASSQDPNTRAFF. The rearrangement joins TRBV4-2 to TRBJ1-1; D is uncertain. The V end lost 0 bases, the J end lost 10 bases, and 12 bases lay between the germline ends. Germline values: CDR1 LGHNA, CDR2 YNFKEQ. The length of the CDR3 is 13 residues.

This clonotype appeared many times. The V gene is TRBV20-1, the J gene TRBJ1-6, with D uncertain. The CDR3 loop spans 13 amino acids. Trimming removed 1 base from V and 8 bases from J, with 9 bases in between. Germline CDR1 DFQATT, CDR2 SNEGSKA (reference sequence). For the CDR3, the DNA is TGCAGTGCTAGAGTGTCGCGGGATTCACCCCTCCACTTT. It yields the protein CSARVSRDSPLHF.

This clonotype showed up many times. The V call is TRBV11-2, the J call TRBJ2-2, with TRBD1 as a possible D gene (5 bases). V shed 1 base and J shed 7 bases, with 10 bases lying between them. The CDR3 extends over 14 amino acids. The germline V gene encodes CDR1 SGHAT and CDR2 FQNNGV. CDR3 nucleotide sequence: TGTGCCAGCAGCTTAGTGACAGTTGGCGGGGAGCTGTTTTTT. Its protein product is CASSLVTVGGELFF.

This clonotype has a count of ten or more. This chain uses TRBV19 with TRBJ1-1, with 7 bases aligning to TRBD1. V lost 3 bases, J lost 0 bases, and 7 bases stayed unmatched. CDR1 is LNHDA, CDR2 SQIVND, per germline (reference sequence). There are 16 residues in the CDR3. The CDR3 loop reads CASSILGGQLNTEAFF. DNA for the CDR3: TGTGCCAGTAGTATTTTAGGGGGACAGCTGAACACTGAAGCTTTCTTT.

This clonotype was found many times. The rearrangement links TRBV27 to TRBJ2-5; 15 nucleotides align to TRBD2. V lost 5 bases to trimming and J lost 5 bases; unmatched junction nucleotides: 6. Germline V gene lookup returns CDR1 MNHEY and CDR2 SMNVEV (reference sequence). The CDR3 is 16 amino acids. The CDR3 nucleotides read TGTGCCAGCAGTAACCTGGGACTAGCGGGAGGCGAGACCCAGTACTTC. It codes for CASSNLGLAGGETQYF.